This TCR beta chain stems from a study of preoperative IRX-2 immunotherapy in early breast cancer. TCRdb's table, derived via immunoSEQ multiplex PCR, lists solely in-frame clones and lacks some. The repertoire holds about 37,000 clones, 82% seen once, with approximately 1.5% in the top ten. From germline, CDR1 is MNHGY and CDR2 SAAAGT. This CDR3 region has 14 residues. V shed 10 bases and J shed 0 bases, with 13 bases lying between them. Treatment defined: preoperative locoregional IRX-2 cytokine immunotherapy. Samples came from a phase Ib trial of preoperative locoregional IRX-2 cytokine immunotherapy.

This receptor was taken from a human donor with breast cancer. Material: lymph node tissue, obtained after IRX-2 immunotherapy. The chain links TRBV6-8 to TRBJ1-3; D may be TRBD1 (5 bases). This chain's CDR3 is CATGKGASGNTIYF. The CDR3 bases are TGTGCCACTGGGAAAGGGGCCTCTGGAAACACCATATATTTT.